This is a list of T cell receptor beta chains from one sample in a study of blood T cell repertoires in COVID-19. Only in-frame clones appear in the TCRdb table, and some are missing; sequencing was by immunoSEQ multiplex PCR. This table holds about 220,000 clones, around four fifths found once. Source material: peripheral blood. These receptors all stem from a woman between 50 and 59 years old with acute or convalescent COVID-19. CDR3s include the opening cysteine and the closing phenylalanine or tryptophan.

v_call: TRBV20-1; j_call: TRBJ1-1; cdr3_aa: CSASDTGKGGNTEAFF
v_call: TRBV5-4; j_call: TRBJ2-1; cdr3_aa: CASRAIGEIYNEQFF
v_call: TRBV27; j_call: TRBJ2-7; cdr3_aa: CASSLISGSSYEQYF
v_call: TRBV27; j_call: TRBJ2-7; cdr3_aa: CASSFSTGPYEQYF
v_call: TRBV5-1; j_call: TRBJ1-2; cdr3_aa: CASRRSQGSDYGYTF
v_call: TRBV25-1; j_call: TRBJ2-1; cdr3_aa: CASSEMRGSYNEQFF
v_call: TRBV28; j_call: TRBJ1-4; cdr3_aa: CASSRDGWLEREKLFF
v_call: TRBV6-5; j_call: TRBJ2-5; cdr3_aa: CASRIPLSETQYF
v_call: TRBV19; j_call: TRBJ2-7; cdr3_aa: CASTPGQGSYEQYF
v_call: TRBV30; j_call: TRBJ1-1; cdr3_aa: CAWTWGQGNTEAFF
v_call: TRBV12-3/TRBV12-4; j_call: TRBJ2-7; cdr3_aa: CASSSRRDEQYF
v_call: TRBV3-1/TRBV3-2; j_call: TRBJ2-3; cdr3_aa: CASSHVYTDTQYF
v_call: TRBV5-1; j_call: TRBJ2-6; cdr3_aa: CASSLEQGASGANVLTF
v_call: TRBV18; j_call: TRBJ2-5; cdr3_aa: CASSPGDRGETQYF
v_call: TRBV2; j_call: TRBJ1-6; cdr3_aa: CASSADRTSYNSPLHF
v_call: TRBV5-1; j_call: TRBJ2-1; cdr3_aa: CASSLELAGDWSEQFF
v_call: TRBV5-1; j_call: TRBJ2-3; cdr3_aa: CASSETGPSNTQYF
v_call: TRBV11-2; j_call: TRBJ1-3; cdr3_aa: CASSPDGQARNTIYF
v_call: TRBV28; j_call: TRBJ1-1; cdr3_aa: CASSLPGQGNTEAFF
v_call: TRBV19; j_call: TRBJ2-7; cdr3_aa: CASSQGSSYEQYF
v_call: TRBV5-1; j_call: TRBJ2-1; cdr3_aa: CASSWTGGPGPYNEQFF
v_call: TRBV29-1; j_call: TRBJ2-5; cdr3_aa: CSVDVPGRALRETQYF
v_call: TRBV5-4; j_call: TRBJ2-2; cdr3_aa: CASSLERGLGARTGELFF
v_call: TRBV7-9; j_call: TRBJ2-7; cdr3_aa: CASSNEWGLAGGAGEEQYF
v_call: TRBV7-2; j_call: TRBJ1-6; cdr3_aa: CASSPDRAGNSPLHF
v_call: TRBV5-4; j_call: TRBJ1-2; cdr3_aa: CASSYGQGIEDGYTF
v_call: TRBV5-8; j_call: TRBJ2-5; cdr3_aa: CASSLRPAGVQETQYF
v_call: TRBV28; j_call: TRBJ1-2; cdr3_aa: CASSSGQGAPNYGYTF
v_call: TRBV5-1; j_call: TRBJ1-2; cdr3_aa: CASSSSGDSYGYTF
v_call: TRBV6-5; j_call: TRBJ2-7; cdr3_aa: CASSYSRTSGRTEQYF
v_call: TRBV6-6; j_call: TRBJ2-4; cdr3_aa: CASSSWPVGGYSGSLPGAKNIQYF
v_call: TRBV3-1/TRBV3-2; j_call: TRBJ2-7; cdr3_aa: CASSQTHEQYF
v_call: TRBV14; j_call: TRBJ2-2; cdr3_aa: CASSHFAGGTTGELFF
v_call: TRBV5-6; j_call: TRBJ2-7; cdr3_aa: CASSPGSPGYEQYF
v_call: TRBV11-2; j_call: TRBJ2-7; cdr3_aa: CASSLSAEQYF
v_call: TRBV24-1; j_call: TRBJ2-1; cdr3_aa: CATSDPGLSTYNEQFF